The clone carrying this T cell receptor (beta chain) came up many times. The CDR3 covers 15 residues. Trimming left V 4 bases short and J 1 base short, with 13 bases between. The germline gives CDR1 MDHEN, CDR2 SYDVKM. Making TCR beta cDNA involved 400 to 600 ng total RNA and a constant-region primer. Library construction for TCR beta comprised three nested multiplex PCR rounds performed with slightly modified ARM-PCR. TRBV1-TRBV30 forward primers and a C-beta reverse primer were used in the first two PCR rounds, which each ran for about 10 cycles. One entry per CDR3 protein results from TCRdb running MiXCR on the multiplex PCR reads. The profile shows approximately 73,000 distinct CDR3 sequences, about two thirds of them singletons. Co-extraction of RNA and DNA was performed on about 20-33 mg of unsorted bulk tissue. The patients had histopathologically diagnosed primary liver carcinoma, and their disease was treated by surgical resection.

This sample stems from a study of tumor-infiltrating lymphocytes in primary liver carcinoma. Study-wide background: Spanning 30 to 69 years of age, the patients were men and women.

This TCR derives from a woman aged 55-69 years with primary liver carcinoma and hepatitis B virus infection. The genes are TRBV28 and TRBJ1-1, with D maybe TRBD1 (5 bases). The sample was liver tumor tissue from sampling region 4. As for subset: tumor region T4, right-lateral pole. The chain's CDR3 is CASSSSWGPNTEAFF. DNA for the CDR3: TGTGCCAGCAGTTCCTCTTGGGGCCCGAACACTGAAGCTTTCTTT.